These 12 T cell receptor beta chains share one sample of origin, sequenced in a study of blood T cell repertoires in COVID-19. Method: immunoSEQ multiplex PCR; TCRdb's copy keeps in-frame clones and lacks some. Of roughly 70,000 clones in the sample, 85% to 90% are singletons; the top ten hold around 6.7%. Material: peripheral blood. These receptor sequences come from an elderly woman with active COVID-19.

The rearrangement joins TRBV10-3 to TRBJ2-2; the match to TRBD2 covers 8 bases. The CDR3 sequence is 17 residues long. The J segment lost 0 bases and the V segment lost 2 bases, leaving 5 bases of the junction unmatched. Germline V gene sequence: CDR1 ENHRY, CDR2 SYGVKD. The CDR3 is CAISEPPGLANTGELFF. The DNA of the CDR3 is TGTGCCATCAGTGAGCCCCCGGGACTAGCGAACACCGGGGAGCTGTTTTTT.

This sequence joins TRBV5-1 and TRBJ2-3; no clear D. Trimming stripped 5 bases from V and 0 bases from J, with 10 bases between. Looked up from germline, CDR1 is SGHRS and CDR2 is YFSETQ. The CDR3 runs 14 residues. Here the CDR3 reads CASRVRQSTDTQYF. CDR3 bases: TGCGCCAGCAGGGTCCGCCAGAGCACAGATACGCAGTATTTT.

This clone was seen once. The genes are TRBV11-3 and TRBJ2-7, with D hard to call. The CDR3 is 14 residues long. Germline values: CDR1 SGHNT, CDR2 YENEEA. Trimming pared 5 bases from V and 3 bases from J, leaving 14 bases between. CDR3 DNA sequence: TGTGCCAGCAGCGCCAGAGGATCGGACTACGAGCAGTACTTC. Translating gives CASSARGSDYEQYF.

This clone counts as medium-sized. The V and J genes are TRBV5-6 and TRBJ2-6, with D possibly being TRBD2 (6 bases). Germline CDR1 reads SGHDT; CDR2 reads YYEEEE. The CDR3 totals 18 residues. V was cut by 0 bases and J by 0 bases, with 13 bases left in between. CDR3 in DNA: TGTGCCAGCAGCTTGGTAGGAGGGCCCCCCTCTGGGGCCAACGTCCTGACTTTC. Residues: CASSLVGGPPSGANVLTF.

The chain joins TRBV6-2 or TRBV6-3 to TRBJ2-3; 8 positions agree with TRBD2. The J segment lost 2 bases and the V segment lost 1 base, leaving 5 bases of the junction unmatched. CDR1 is MNHEY, CDR2 SVGEGT, per germline. The CDR3 runs to 16 residues. CDR3 coding DNA: TGTGCCAGCAGTTACTTTGCGGGGGGTCTCACAGATACGCAGTATTTT. Its protein is CASSYFAGGLTDTQYF.

This chain joins TRBV5-4 and TRBJ2-5; D is uncertain. V was shortened by 5 bases and J by 1 base, with 12 bases between the two germline ends. Germline CDR1 and CDR2: SGHNT and YYREEE (reference sequence). This CDR3 is built from 14 residues. CDR3 loop: CASSEAWAQETQYF. The CDR3 DNA is TGTGCCAGCAGTGAAGCTTGGGCCCAAGAGACCCAGTACTTC. Looking up the rest from reference TRBV5-4 and TRBJ2-5 gives the full variable domain: ETGVTQSPTHLIKTRGQQVTLRCSSQSGHNTVSWYQQALGQGPQFIFQYYREEENGRGNFPPRFSGLQFPNYSSELNVNALELDDSALYLCASSEAWAQETQYFGPGTRLLVL.

Ten or more counts support this clone. V usage is TRBV5-5 and J usage is TRBJ2-1; D is unresolved. Germline V gene data show CDR1 as SGHKS and CDR2 as YYEKEE (reference sequence). Trimming shortened V by 2 bases and J by 6 bases, and 15 bases separated the two germline ends. The CDR3 sequence is 15 residues long. CDR3 sequence reads: CASSFTIQSGNEQFF. The CDR3 DNA reads TGTGCCAGCAGCTTCACTATTCAGTCGGGCAATGAGCAGTTCTTC.

The chain links TRBV7-8 to TRBJ2-1; the match to TRBD2 covers 11 bases. CDR1 and CDR2 (germline): SGHVS, FQNEAQ. Losses at the gene ends were 5 bases for V and 8 bases for J; bases not matched to a gene: 11. The CDR3 contains 16 residues. In DNA, the CDR3 is TGTGCCAGCAGCGGACAACTAGCGGGAGTGGCTGATGAGCAGTTCTTC. Amino acids: CASSGQLAGVADEQFF. Looking up the rest from reference TRBV7-8 and TRBJ2-1 gives the full variable domain: GAGVSQSPRYKVAKRGQDVALRCDPISGHVSLFWYQQALGQGPEFLTYFQNEAQLDKSGLPSDRFFAERPEGSVSTLKIQRTQQEDSAVYLCASSGQLAGVADEQFFGPGTRLTVL.

This chain joins TRBV5-4 and TRBJ2-7; TRBD1 matches at 8 bases. Trimming removed 4 bases from V and 4 bases from J; junction bases left unmatched: 10. The germline CDR1 and CDR2 sequences are SGHNT and YYREEE (reference sequence). This CDR3 has 15 residues. The CDR3 sequence is CASSASTGVQYEQYF. CDR3 sequence (DNA): TGTGCCAGCAGCGCCTCGACAGGGGTGCAATACGAGCAGTACTTC. The variable domain in full, with the rest retrieved from reference TRBV5-4 and TRBJ2-7, is ETGVTQSPTHLIKTRGQQVTLRCSSQSGHNTVSWYQQALGQGPQFIFQYYREEENGRGNFPPRFSGLQFPNYSSELNVNALELDDSALYLCASSASTGVQYEQYFGPGTRLTVT.

The J gene is TRBJ2-6, the V gene TRBV28, with D perhaps matching TRBD1 (5 bases). V lost 5 bases to trimming and J lost 4 bases, with 12 bases between them. Germline V gene lookup returns CDR1 MDHEN and CDR2 SYDVKM. This CDR3 is built from 15 residues. Here the CDR3 reads CASSRTGAGANVLTF. In DNA, the CDR3 is TGTGCCAGCAGTAGAACAGGTGCGGGGGCCAACGTCCTGACTTTC.

This chain connects TRBV24-1 to TRBJ2-2; D possibly corresponds to TRBD1 (6 bases). V gave up 3 bases and J gave up 4 bases, with 8 bases separating them. CDR1 is KGHDR and CDR2 is SFDVKD in the germline V gene. CDR3 length equals 14 residues. This CDR3 reads CATSDTGRTGELFF. DNA for the CDR3: TGTGCCACCAGTGATACAGGGCGCACCGGGGAGCTGTTTTTT.

The V call is TRBV7-9, the J call TRBJ2-3, with 11 bases aligning to TRBD1. The CDR3 is 14 amino acids. With 4 bases clipped from V and 6 bases from J, the junction kept 3 bases outside the gene matches. Germline-derived CDR1 and CDR2 are SEHNR and FQNEAQ (reference sequence). CDR3 sequence (DNA): TGTGCCAGCAGCTGGACAGGGGGCCGGGATACGCAGTATTTT. Its translation is CASSWTGGRDTQYF.